One sample yielded the 27 T cell receptor beta chains listed below, sequenced in a study of cytomegalovirus exposure and HLA in healthy donors. Primers for the PCR totalled 60 Vbeta and 13 Jbeta. Profiled with immunoSEQ multiplex PCR; TCRdb holds only in-frame clones, not every one. The sample has approximately 100,000 clones; 60% to 85% are singletons. Sequencing was carried out using PBMCs. These receptors were taken from a female donor in good health and CMV-seronegative.

The chain employs TRBV2 and TRBJ2-7; 8 bases are a match to TRBD1. The CDR3 spans 15 residues. Germline CDR1 reads SNHLY; CDR2 reads FYNNEI. Trimming took 7 bases from V and 3 from J; bases not matched to a gene: 11. CDR3 nucleotide sequence: TGTGCCAGCAAGGGAGGACAGGGCTCTAACTACGAGCAGTACTTC. Protein: CASKGGQGSNYEQYF.

The V call is TRBV7-9, the J call TRBJ2-7; 7 bases fit TRBD1. With 5 bases clipped from V and 1 base from J, the junction kept 2 bases outside the gene matches. Germline V lookup: CDR1 SEHNR, CDR2 FQNEAQ (reference sequence). The CDR3 contains 13 residues. The CDR3 region is CASSRDRSYEQYF. The DNA for the CDR3 is TGTGCCAGCAGCCGGGACAGATCCTACGAGCAGTACTTC.

This clone was seen only a few times. The J gene is TRBJ2-7, the V gene TRBV5-1, with D perhaps matching TRBD2 (5 bases). The germline V and J ends were trimmed by 0 bases and 6 bases, with 13 bases remaining between them. Germline V gene data show CDR1 as SGHRS and CDR2 as YFSETQ. The CDR3 is 14 residues long. The CDR3 reads CASSLELSGSEQYF. CDR3 sequence (DNA): TGCGCCAGCAGCTTGGAATTATCGGGGAGCGAGCAGTACTTC.

The chain carries TRBV5-6 and TRBJ1-2; the match to TRBD1 covers 9 bases. Germline V lookup: CDR1 SGHDT, CDR2 YYEEEE. J lost 7 bases, V lost 3 bases, and 16 bases had no gene match. This CDR3 has 17 residues. The chain's CDR3 is CASSSGTGLGYRSGYTF. The CDR3, as DNA: TGTGCCAGCAGCTCAGGGACAGGGTTGGGCTATCGGTCTGGCTACACCTTC.

This clone is a singleton in its sample. This chain links TRBV11-3 with TRBJ2-2; maybe TRBD1 (5 bases). The CDR3 spans 13 residues. The germline V gene has CDR1 SGHNT and CDR2 YENEEA. Trimming took off 5 bases at V and 6 bases at J, with 10 bases between the two ends. In nucleotides, the CDR3 is TGTGCCAGCAGCATGGGGCGTGCCGGGGAGCTGTTTTTT. Translated, it gives CASSMGRAGELFF.

The J gene is TRBJ2-7, the V gene TRBV4-1; D is unclear. This CDR3 spans 17 amino acids. Trimming took off 4 bases at V and 3 bases at J, with 22 bases between the two ends. Germline V gene lookup returns CDR1 MGHRA and CDR2 YSYEKL. This CDR3 reads CASSLTPPDTQFYEQYF. CDR3 bases: TGCGCCAGCAGCCTCACTCCCCCAGACACACAATTCTACGAGCAGTACTTC.

The gene calls are TRBV5-1 and TRBJ2-5; 7 bases align to TRBD2. Germline V gene lookup returns CDR1 SGHRS and CDR2 YFSETQ. This CDR3 region has 14 residues. With V trimmed by 3 bases and J by 7 bases, 9 bases remained unmatched. The CDR3: CASSSGPGGRTQYF. The CDR3 DNA reads as TGCGCCAGCAGCTCTGGACCGGGAGGTAGGACCCAGTACTTC.

This sequence joins TRBV7-6 and TRBJ1-5, with D hard to call. Germline V lookup: CDR1 SGHVS, CDR2 FNYEAQ. V dropped 1 base and J dropped 7 bases, with 11 bases sitting between them. This CDR3 region has 14 residues. The DNA for the CDR3 is TGTGCCAGCAGCTTAGTTCAGACCGGGCAGCCCCAGCATTTT. It codes for CASSLVQTGQPQHF.

The chain employs TRBV30 and TRBJ1-5, with 7 bases identical to TRBD1. This CDR3 is 13 amino acids long. V shed 3 bases and J 4 bases; nucleotides not matched to a gene: 3. The germline gives CDR1 GTSNPN, CDR2 SVGIG (reference sequence). CDR3 bases: TGTGCCTGGAGCACAGGGGTTAATCAGCCCCAGCATTTT. Its translation: CAWSTGVNQPQHF.

The chain links TRBV11-2 to TRBJ2-7; D not certain. Germline CDR1 and CDR2: SGHAT and FQNNGV. This CDR3 is built from 12 residues. Deletions cut 2 bases from V and 3 bases from J, with 5 bases between. CDR3 amino acids: CASSLSGYEQYF. The DNA of the CDR3 is TGTGCCAGCAGCTTATCCGGCTACGAGCAGTACTTC.

This chain connects TRBV6-1 to TRBJ1-4; unclear D gene. The CDR3 contains 12 residues. Germline V gene sequence: CDR1 MNHNS, CDR2 SASEGT. Deletions cut 1 base from V and 12 bases from J, with 9 bases between. The chain's CDR3 is CASSEGSRQLFF. CDR3 nucleotides: TGTGCCAGCAGTGAAGGGAGTCGTCAACTGTTTTTT.

V usage is TRBV20-1 and J usage is TRBJ1-1, with D uncertain. Trimming shortened V by 5 bases and J by 1 base, and 5 bases separated the two germline ends. The CDR3 is made up of 11 amino acids. Germline V CDR1 and CDR2: DFQATT, SNEGSKA (reference sequence). This chain's CDR3 is CSAPQNTEAFF. CDR3 coding DNA: TGCAGTGCTCCCCAGAACACTGAAGCTTTCTTT.

The chain combines TRBV4-3 with TRBJ1-5; D remains unclear. Looked up from germline, CDR1 is LGHNA and CDR2 is YSLEER. V lost 3 bases, J lost 6 bases, and 24 bases lay in between. This CDR3 is 18 amino acids long. The CDR3 bases are TGCGCCAGCAGCCAGGAACTAATGAAGCCCCGGAGCGGTCAGCCCCAGCATTTT. It translates to CASSQELMKPRSGQPQHF.

This chain connects TRBV19 to TRBJ2-3; 7 bases line up with TRBD1. The CDR3 sequence is 14 residues long. V shed 4 bases and J 1 base; nucleotides not matched to a gene: 2. From germline, CDR1 is LNHDA and CDR2 SQIVND (reference sequence). CDR3: CASSTGGGTDTQYF. For the CDR3, the DNA is TGTGCCAGTAGTACAGGGGGAGGCACAGATACGCAGTATTTT.

The genes are TRBV7-8 and TRBJ1-6; D is uncertain. This CDR3 comprises 12 residues. Per germline, CDR1 SGHVS and CDR2 FQNEAQ. The V gene lost 8 bases and the J gene lost 6 bases, with 8 bases spanning the gap. Written as DNA, the CDR3 is TGTGCCAGCTCGGGGTTTAATTCACCCCTCCACTTT. Its translation is CASSGFNSPLHF.

This clone showed up just once. The same CDR3 arises from other DNA sequences in this sample as well. The chain is built from TRBV30 and TRBJ1-4; D possibly corresponds to TRBD1 (6 bases). The CDR3 has 16 amino acids. Trimming shortened V by 3 bases and J by 8 bases, and 22 bases separated the two germline ends. Germline CDR1 is GTSNPN and CDR2 is SVGIG (reference sequence). The CDR3 sequence is CAWSPPNTLGGEKLFF. The CDR3 DNA follows: TGTGCCTGGAGCCCACCGAACACCTTAGGGGGAGAAAAACTGTTTTTT.

There are a few counts of this clone. Distinct nucleotide sequences in the sample also encode this CDR3. J is TRBJ1-6 and V is TRBV11-2, with D perhaps matching TRBD1 (5 bases). This CDR3 is built from 15 residues. V lost 1 base, J lost 6 bases, and 10 bases lay in between. Germline V gene lookup returns CDR1 SGHAT and CDR2 FQNNGV. In DNA form, the CDR3 reads TGTGCCAGCAGCTTAGGGGGCACCTTTAATTCACCCCTCCACTTT. Protein sequence: CASSLGGTFNSPLHF.

This chain connects TRBV5-5 to TRBJ1-1; D call uncertain. Trimming removed 4 bases from V and 10 bases from J, with 23 bases in between. The CDR3 is made up of 15 amino acids. CDR1 and CDR2 from the germline V gene are SGHKS and YYEKEE (reference sequence). The CDR3 sequence is CASSNENLGEVGAFF. Written as DNA, the CDR3 is TGTGCCAGCAGCAACGAGAACCTAGGAGAAGTGGGAGCTTTCTTT.

J is TRBJ2-5 and V is TRBV14; D possibly corresponds to TRBD1 (5 bases). The V end was cut by 2 bases, the J end by 4 bases, with 8 bases between. CDR1 and CDR2 from the germline V gene are SGHDN and FVKESK. The CDR3 extends over 13 amino acids. CDR3 sequence (DNA): TGTGCCAGCAGCCAAAGACAGAGAGAGACCCAGTACTTC. Amino acid sequence: CASSQRQRETQYF.

The genes are TRBV2 and TRBJ2-3, with D perhaps TRBD2 (6 bases). Germline CDR1 is SNHLY and CDR2 is FYNNEI. Between the trimmed V and J ends, which lost 6 bases and 8 bases, there was a span of 18 bases. The CDR3 spans 14 residues. In DNA, the CDR3 is TGTGCCAGCAGGTCCGGGACTTCGCAGGGTACGCAGTATTTT. As protein: CASRSGTSQGTQYF. The whole variable domain, filled in from reference TRBV2 and TRBJ2-3, reads EPEVTQTPSHQVTQMGQEVILRCVPISNHLYFYWYRQILGQKVEFLVSFYNNEISEKSEIFDDQFSVERPDGSNFTLKIRSTKLEDSAMYFCASRSGTSQGTQYFGPGTRLTVL.

The chain employs TRBV2 and TRBJ1-2; D is unclear. The germline V and J ends were trimmed by 5 bases and 7 bases, with 11 bases remaining between them. Germline V lookup: CDR1 SNHLY, CDR2 FYNNEI. The CDR3 spans 12 residues. CDR3 DNA sequence: TGTGCCAGCAGTCTTAGTGGTCGTGGCTACACCTTC. Translated: CASSLSGRGYTF.

The chain uses TRBV6-5 and TRBJ2-1; 7 bases match TRBD2. The CDR3 totals 13 residues. After removal of 8 bases from V and 8 bases from J, the junction contained 9 bases not matched to a gene. The germline V gene has CDR1 MNHEY and CDR2 SVGAGI. The CDR3 DNA is TGTGCCAGCTGGCAGCCCGGGGGGTATGAGCAGTTCTTC. Translation gives CASWQPGGYEQFF.

V usage is TRBV28 and J usage is TRBJ2-7, with TRBD1 matching 10 bases. Losses at the gene ends were 8 bases for V and 1 base for J; bases not matched to a gene: 14. CDR1 is MDHEN, CDR2 SYDVKM, per germline. The CDR3 runs 17 residues. CDR3 loop: CASPPGTGVGPSYEQYF. CDR3 in DNA: TGTGCCAGCCCCCCCGGGACAGGGGTAGGTCCGTCCTACGAGCAGTACTTC.

The genes are TRBV5-4 and TRBJ2-7; 10 bases align to TRBD1. The CDR3 is made up of 14 amino acids. After removal of 7 bases from V and 4 bases from J, the junction contained 8 bases not matched to a gene. Germline V gives CDR1 SGHNT, CDR2 YYREEE (reference sequence). The DNA of the CDR3 is TGTGCCAGCCGACCGACAGGGGGCTCATACGAGCAGTACTTC. It is translated as CASRPTGGSYEQYF.

The genes are TRBV9 and TRBJ1-2; 8 nucleotides match TRBD1. V was clipped by 5 bases and J by 4 bases; unmatched bases: 13. The germline gives CDR1 SGDLS, CDR2 YYNGEE. The CDR3 loop spans 16 amino acids. CDR3 coding DNA: TGTGCCAGCAGTGTACAACGGGACAGGCTTTTCTATGGCTACACCTTC. This encodes CASSVQRDRLFYGYTF.

This clone has a handful of counts. The chain employs TRBV10-1 and TRBJ1-2, with D tentatively TRBD1 (5 bases). The V end was cut by 11 bases, the J end by 6 bases, with 19 bases between. This CDR3 is 13 amino acids long. Germline CDR1 reads WNHNN; CDR2 reads SYGVQD (reference sequence). The CDR3 sequence: CASPGGDGNGYTF. The CDR3 DNA follows: TGCGCCTCCCCCGGGGGAGACGGTAATGGCTACACCTTC.

The rearrangement joins TRBV9 to TRBJ1-1; no clear D gene. Between the trimmed V and J ends, which lost 4 bases and 3 bases, there was a span of 7 bases. Germline V CDR1 and CDR2: SGDLS, YYNGEE. The CDR3 sequence is 12 residues long. CDR3 DNA: TGTGCCAGCAGCCCATCGGACACTGAAGCTTTCTTT. Amino acid sequence: CASSPSDTEAFF.